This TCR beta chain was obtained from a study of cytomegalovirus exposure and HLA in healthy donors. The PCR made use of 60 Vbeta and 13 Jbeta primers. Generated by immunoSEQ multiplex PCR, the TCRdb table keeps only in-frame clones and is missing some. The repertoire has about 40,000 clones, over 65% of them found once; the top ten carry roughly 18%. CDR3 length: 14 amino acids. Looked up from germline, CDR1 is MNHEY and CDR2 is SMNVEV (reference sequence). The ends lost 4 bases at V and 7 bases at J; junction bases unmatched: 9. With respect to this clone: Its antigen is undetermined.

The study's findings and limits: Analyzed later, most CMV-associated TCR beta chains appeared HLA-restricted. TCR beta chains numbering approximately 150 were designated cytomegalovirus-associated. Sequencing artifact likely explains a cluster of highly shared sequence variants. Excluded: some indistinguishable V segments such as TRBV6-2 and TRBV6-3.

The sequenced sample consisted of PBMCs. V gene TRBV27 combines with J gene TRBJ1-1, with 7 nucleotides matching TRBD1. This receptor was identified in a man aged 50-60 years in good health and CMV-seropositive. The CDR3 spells CASSWRQGTLEAFF. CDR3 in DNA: TGTGCCAGCAGTTGGAGACAGGGAACGCTTGAAGCTTTCTTT.